The rows below give T cell receptor beta chains drawn from one sample of a study of cytotoxic CD8 clonotypes in ibrutinib-treated CLL. The protocol was immunoSEQ multiplex PCR, while the TCRdb copy is restricted to in-frame clones and leaves out a portion. Here the sample spans some 130,000 clones, 80% to 95% being singletons. Source: PBMCs, taken after 12 months of ibrutinib treatment. The receptors shown here come from a human donor with chronic lymphocytic leukemia. CDR3s include the opening cysteine and the closing phenylalanine or tryptophan. The D gene is left open where the match is weak. The size field is filled for only some rows; it gives once, few, many or a size class.

v_call: TRBV19
d_call: .
clone_size: .
j_call: TRBJ2-5
cdr3_nt: TGTGCCAGCAAAGGAGGGTCGGGGGGCGAGACCCAGTACTTC
cdr3_aa: CASKGGSGGETQYF

v_call: TRBV5-4
d_call: TRBD2
clone_size: .
j_call: TRBJ2-5
cdr3_nt: TGTGCCAGCAGCTTGGACAGCGGGAGAATTGAGACCCAGTACTTC
cdr3_aa: CASSLDSGRIETQYF

v_call: TRBV10-3
d_call: TRBD2
clone_size: .
j_call: TRBJ2-3
cdr3_nt: TGTGCCATGCGGGGAGGGAGGGAGGCCACAGATACGCAGTATTTT
cdr3_aa: CAMRGGREATDTQYF

v_call: TRBV18
d_call: TRBD2
clone_size: .
j_call: TRBJ2-2
cdr3_nt: TGTGCCAGCTCACCACTTGGGACTAGCGGGAACACCGGGGAGCTGTTTTTT
cdr3_aa: CASSPLGTSGNTGELFF

v_call: TRBV18
d_call: .
clone_size: .
j_call: TRBJ2-7
cdr3_nt: TGTGCCAGCTCGCCTCCGGGGCCCCGTCGGGAGTACTTC
cdr3_aa: CASSPPGPRREYF

v_call: TRBV19
d_call: TRBD1
clone_size: .
j_call: TRBJ2-5
cdr3_nt: TGTGCCAGCAGACAGGGTTGGGAAGAGACCCAGTACTTC
cdr3_aa: CASRQGWEETQYF

v_call: TRBV28
d_call: TRBD1
clone_size: .
j_call: TRBJ1-2
cdr3_nt: TGTGCCAGCAGTTTTACGTCAGGGGGCGATGGCTACACCTTC
cdr3_aa: CASSFTSGGDGYTF

v_call: TRBV7-9
d_call: TRBD2
clone_size: once
j_call: TRBJ2-4
cdr3_nt: TGTGCCAGCAGCACCAGGACTAGCGGGAAAAACATTCAGTACTTC
cdr3_aa: CASSTRTSGKNIQYF

v_call: TRBV30
d_call: .
clone_size: .
j_call: TRBJ2-1
cdr3_nt: TGTGCCTGGGGGACACTCTACAATGAGCAGTTCTTC
cdr3_aa: CAWGTLYNEQFF

v_call: TRBV27
d_call: .
clone_size: .
j_call: TRBJ2-2
cdr3_nt: TGTGCCAGCAGTTTAGTTCGGGCCGGGGAGCTGTTTTTT
cdr3_aa: CASSLVRAGELFF

v_call: TRBV2
d_call: .
clone_size: once
j_call: TRBJ1-3
cdr3_nt: TGTGCCAGCAGTGACCAGTTTAGCTCTGGAAACACCATATATTTT
cdr3_aa: CASSDQFSSGNTIYF

v_call: TRBV28
d_call: .
clone_size: .
j_call: TRBJ1-1
cdr3_nt: TGTGCCAGCAGTTTATCATATCCCGTAATAGCTTTCTTT
cdr3_aa: CASSLSYPVIAFF

v_call: TRBV5-4
d_call: .
clone_size: once
j_call: TRBJ2-4
cdr3_nt: TGTGCCAGCAGCCCGGGGGCCAAGACCAAAAACATTCAGTACTTC
cdr3_aa: CASSPGAKTKNIQYF

v_call: TRBV9
d_call: .
clone_size: .
j_call: TRBJ2-1
cdr3_nt: TGTGCCAGCAGCGACTCGGCTACCCCCTACAATGAGCAGTTCTTC
cdr3_aa: CASSDSATPYNEQFF

v_call: TRBV28
d_call: .
clone_size: .
j_call: TRBJ2-7
cdr3_nt: TGTGCCACCCTGGACACCTTCTCCTACGAGCAGTACTTC
cdr3_aa: CATLDTFSYEQYF

v_call: TRBV28
d_call: TRBD1
clone_size: .
j_call: TRBJ1-2
cdr3_nt: TGTGCCAGCAGTGATCCCGACAGGGTCTATGGCTACACCTTC
cdr3_aa: CASSDPDRVYGYTF

v_call: TRBV7-2
d_call: TRBD2
clone_size: .
j_call: TRBJ2-7
cdr3_nt: TGTGCCAGCAGCATAATAGCGGGAGGTTCCTACGAGCAGTACTTC
cdr3_aa: CASSIIAGGSYEQYF

v_call: TRBV14
d_call: .
clone_size: .
j_call: TRBJ1-4
cdr3_nt: TGTGCCAGCAGCCAGCTTGGGGCAATTAATGAAAAACTGTTTTTT
cdr3_aa: CASSQLGAINEKLFF

v_call: TRBV7-2
d_call: .
clone_size: .
j_call: TRBJ2-1
cdr3_nt: TGTGCCAGCAGCCCAGAGCGAGGGCAGTTCTTC
cdr3_aa: CASSPERGQFF

v_call: TRBV7-6
d_call: TRBD1
clone_size: once
j_call: TRBJ2-2
cdr3_nt: TGTGCCAGCAGCTCCCCGGGACAGGGGAACACCGGGGAGCTGTTTTTT
cdr3_aa: CASSSPGQGNTGELFF

v_call: TRBV5-1
d_call: .
clone_size: .
j_call: TRBJ1-5
cdr3_nt: TGCGCCAGCAGCTTGGGGGCAGAAGATCAGCCCCAGCATTTT
cdr3_aa: CASSLGAEDQPQHF

v_call: TRBV29-1
d_call: TRBD1
clone_size: .
j_call: TRBJ2-7
cdr3_nt: TGCAGCGTGGTACAGGGGGCCTACGAGCAGTACTTC
cdr3_aa: CSVVQGAYEQYF

v_call: TRBV7-8
d_call: TRBD2
clone_size: .
j_call: TRBJ2-2
cdr3_nt: TGTGCCAGCAGCCACAGACTAGCGCGAGACACCGGGGAGCTGTTTTTT
cdr3_aa: CASSHRLARDTGELFF

v_call: TRBV7-8
d_call: TRBD2
clone_size: .
j_call: TRBJ2-3
cdr3_nt: TGTGCCAGCCGTCTAAGCGGGAACACAGATACGCAGTATTTT
cdr3_aa: CASRLSGNTDTQYF

v_call: TRBV2
d_call: .
clone_size: .
j_call: TRBJ1-1
cdr3_nt: TGTGCCAGCAGCCAATACACTGAAGCTTTCTTT
cdr3_aa: CASSQYTEAFF

v_call: TRBV4-2
d_call: TRBD2
clone_size: .
j_call: TRBJ2-1
cdr3_nt: TGTGCCAGCAGCCAAACGACCGAACCCGGACTAGCGGGATACAATGAGCAGTTCTTC
cdr3_aa: CASSQTTEPGLAGYNEQFF

v_call: TRBV6-5
d_call: TRBD2
clone_size: once
j_call: TRBJ2-7
cdr3_nt: TGTGCCAGCAGTTACGTTAGCGGGAGAACAGGCGAGCAGTACTTC
cdr3_aa: CASSYVSGRTGEQYF

v_call: TRBV13
d_call: .
clone_size: .
j_call: TRBJ1-1
cdr3_nt: TGTGCCAGCAGCTTAGGACTGAACACTGAAGCTTTCTTT
cdr3_aa: CASSLGLNTEAFF

v_call: TRBV28
d_call: .
clone_size: once
j_call: TRBJ2-7
cdr3_nt: TGTGCCAGCAGTATGGGTCCTCCCTACGAGCAGTACTTC
cdr3_aa: CASSMGPPYEQYF

v_call: TRBV4-2
d_call: TRBD2
clone_size: .
j_call: TRBJ2-1
cdr3_nt: TGTGCCAGCAGCCAAGTGAGGGATACTAGCGGGGACAATGAGCAGTTCTTC
cdr3_aa: CASSQVRDTSGDNEQFF

v_call: TRBV30
d_call: TRBD1
clone_size: .
j_call: TRBJ2-7
cdr3_nt: TGTGCCTGGAGTGCGACGGACAGGTGGTACGAGCAGTACTTC
cdr3_aa: CAWSATDRWYEQYF

v_call: TRBV4-3
d_call: TRBD2
clone_size: .
j_call: TRBJ2-2
cdr3_nt: TGCGCCAGCAGCCAAGCTCGACTAGCGGGAGGAACCGGGGAGCTGTTTTTT
cdr3_aa: CASSQARLAGGTGELFF

v_call: TRBV15
d_call: TRBD2
clone_size: .
j_call: TRBJ2-3
cdr3_nt: TGTGCCACCAGCAGGGCGACCTTAGCGGGAGGGATAGATACGCAGTATTTT
cdr3_aa: CATSRATLAGGIDTQYF

v_call: TRBV19
d_call: .
clone_size: .
j_call: TRBJ2-7
cdr3_nt: TGTGCCAGTAGGTCACGAGGGACAACGTCCTACGAGCAGTACTTC
cdr3_aa: CASRSRGTTSYEQYF

v_call: TRBV5-4
d_call: .
clone_size: .
j_call: TRBJ2-5
cdr3_nt: TGTGCCAGCAGCTTGGAGGGTCTAGAGACCCAGTACTTC
cdr3_aa: CASSLEGLETQYF

v_call: TRBV4-3
d_call: .
clone_size: .
j_call: TRBJ2-3
cdr3_nt: TGCGCCAGCAGCCAAGATGAGGGGGGGCGCAGCACAGATACGCAGTATTTT
cdr3_aa: CASSQDEGGRSTDTQYF

v_call: TRBV4-3
d_call: .
clone_size: .
j_call: TRBJ2-2
cdr3_nt: TGCGCCAGCAGCCAAGCCAGGGTTACCACCGGGGAGCTGTTTTTT
cdr3_aa: CASSQARVTTGELFF

v_call: TRBV28
d_call: TRBD2
clone_size: once
j_call: TRBJ2-5
cdr3_nt: TGTGCCAGCAGTTCTCAGACTAGCGGGATGCGGGAGACCCAGTACTTC
cdr3_aa: CASSSQTSGMRETQYF

v_call: TRBV2
d_call: TRBD2
clone_size: .
j_call: TRBJ2-1
cdr3_nt: TGTGCCAGCAGTGATCCTGGACTAGCGGCGAGCTCCTACAATGAGCAGTTCTTC
cdr3_aa: CASSDPGLAASSYNEQFF

v_call: TRBV15
d_call: TRBD2
clone_size: .
j_call: TRBJ2-3
cdr3_nt: TGTGCCACCAGCAGAGTTTTGCGGGAGCTTGGAGATACGCAGTATTTT
cdr3_aa: CATSRVLRELGDTQYF

v_call: TRBV5-1
d_call: TRBD2
clone_size: .
j_call: TRBJ2-1
cdr3_nt: TGCGCCAGCAGCTTTCGAGCGGGAGCAAAAAATGAGCAGTTCTTC
cdr3_aa: CASSFRAGAKNEQFF

v_call: TRBV28
d_call: .
clone_size: .
j_call: TRBJ2-7
cdr3_nt: TGTGCCAGCAGTTTTGCGGGGGCTTACGAGCAGTACTTC
cdr3_aa: CASSFAGAYEQYF

v_call: TRBV28
d_call: .
clone_size: few
j_call: TRBJ1-5
cdr3_nt: TGTGCCAGTAGGGCCTCTAGCAATCAGCCCCAGCATTTT
cdr3_aa: CASRASSNQPQHF

v_call: TRBV28
d_call: .
clone_size: .
j_call: TRBJ2-6
cdr3_nt: TGTGCCAGCCTGACCCCGTCTGGGGCCAACGTCCTGACTTTC
cdr3_aa: CASLTPSGANVLTF

v_call: TRBV2
d_call: TRBD2
clone_size: once
j_call: TRBJ2-2
cdr3_nt: TGTGCCAGCAGTGAAATCGGCGGCGGGAGCGGGGAGCTGTTTTTT
cdr3_aa: CASSEIGGGSGELFF

v_call: TRBV28
d_call: .
clone_size: .
j_call: TRBJ1-5
cdr3_nt: TGTGCCAGCAGTTCCCAGGGGAACAATCAGCCCCAGCATTTT
cdr3_aa: CASSSQGNNQPQHF

v_call: TRBV11-3
d_call: .
clone_size: .
j_call: TRBJ2-5
cdr3_nt: TGTGCCAGCAGCCAGGGGGAGACCCAGTACTTC
cdr3_aa: CASSQGETQYF

v_call: TRBV5-1
d_call: .
clone_size: many
j_call: TRBJ2-2
cdr3_nt: TGCGCCAGCAGCTTGTCTGCAGACCTCACCGGGGAGCTGTTTTTT
cdr3_aa: CASSLSADLTGELFF

v_call: TRBV30
d_call: .
clone_size: .
j_call: TRBJ2-1
cdr3_nt: TGTGCCTGGAGTCCACGGGCGTGGGGCTCCTACAATGAGCAGTTCTTC
cdr3_aa: CAWSPRAWGSYNEQFF

v_call: TRBV29-1
d_call: .
clone_size: .
j_call: TRBJ2-7
cdr3_nt: TGCAGCGTCCTGACAGACGTATCCTACGAGCAGTACTTC
cdr3_aa: CSVLTDVSYEQYF

v_call: TRBV4-1
d_call: .
clone_size: .
j_call: TRBJ2-3
cdr3_nt: TGCGCCAGCAGCCAAGAGACAGTTGCAGATACGCAGTATTTT
cdr3_aa: CASSQETVADTQYF

v_call: TRBV2
d_call: .
clone_size: .
j_call: TRBJ2-5
cdr3_nt: TGTGCCAGCAGTGAAGGCGTGGGCCAAGAGACCCAGTACTTC
cdr3_aa: CASSEGVGQETQYF

v_call: TRBV19
d_call: .
clone_size: once
j_call: TRBJ2-7
cdr3_nt: TGTGCCAGTAGTACACAGGCCCCCTACGAGCAGTACTTC
cdr3_aa: CASSTQAPYEQYF

v_call: TRBV6-6
d_call: .
clone_size: .
j_call: TRBJ2-7
cdr3_nt: TGTGCCAGCAGTTACTCATCAGGGTCCCCCTACGAGCAGTACTTC
cdr3_aa: CASSYSSGSPYEQYF

v_call: TRBV11-2
d_call: .
clone_size: .
j_call: TRBJ2-7
cdr3_nt: TGTGCCAGCAGTCGACAACTTGGGGAGCAGTACTTC
cdr3_aa: CASSRQLGEQYF

v_call: TRBV9
d_call: .
clone_size: .
j_call: TRBJ2-5
cdr3_nt: TGTGCCAGCAGCGTAGACAAGCGGGTCCAAGAGACCCAGTACTTC
cdr3_aa: CASSVDKRVQETQYF

v_call: TRBV27
d_call: .
clone_size: .
j_call: TRBJ2-5
cdr3_nt: TGTGCCAGCAGCCCCCCAGGCCGAGTCGGAGAGACCCAGTACTTC
cdr3_aa: CASSPPGRVGETQYF

v_call: TRBV9
d_call: .
clone_size: .
j_call: TRBJ2-5
cdr3_nt: TGTGCCAGCAGCGTAGGATCACAGACTAAAGAGACCCAGTACTTC
cdr3_aa: CASSVGSQTKETQYF

v_call: TRBV5-5
d_call: TRBD2
clone_size: .
j_call: TRBJ2-1
cdr3_nt: TGTGCCAGTCACGGGACTAGCGGCAATGAGCAGTTCTTC
cdr3_aa: CASHGTSGNEQFF